This T cell receptor (beta chain) was recorded in a study of blood T cell repertoires in COVID-19. Assignment of participants to cohorts was predicated upon participant-reported clinical history. Only in-frame clones appear in the TCRdb table, and some are missing; sequencing was by immunoSEQ multiplex PCR. The sample carries 200,000 to 250,000 clones, roughly 88% recorded once. This clone was observed a few times. Germline V CDR1 and CDR2: LNHDA, SQIVND (reference sequence). V lost 6 bases and J 0 bases, leaving 12 bases between the germline ends. CDR3 length equals 15 residues. The chain couples TRBV19 to TRBJ1-5; TRBD1 is a possible D gene (5 bases). Sequenced material: PBMCs or T cells enriched from blood (not recorded which). The TCR originated in a woman aged 50 to 60 who had recovered from COVID-19. CDR3 protein: CASRLTAHSNQPQHF. The CDR3 DNA follows: TGTGCCAGTAGGCTGACAGCGCATAGCAATCAGCCCCAGCATTTT.